One sample yielded the 8 T cell receptor beta chains listed below, sequenced in a study of blood T cell repertoires in COVID-19. Only in-frame clones appear in the TCRdb table, and some are missing; sequencing was by immunoSEQ multiplex PCR. The sample gives about 480,000 clones, around 90% of which show up once; about 2.1% is in the top ten. What was sequenced was PBMCs or T cells enriched from blood (not recorded which). Receptors were obtained from a woman aged 18-35 years with acute COVID-19.

The chain links TRBV29-1 to TRBJ2-3; 9 positions match TRBD1. This CDR3 has 14 amino acids. CDR1 and CDR2 from the germline V gene are SQVTM and ANQGSEA. The V and J ends lost 4 bases and 3 bases, in that order; junction bases with no gene match: 5. CDR3 in amino acids: CSVGGTGRTDTQYF. CDR3 DNA: TGCAGCGTTGGTGGGACAGGGAGAACAGATACGCAGTATTTT.

The chain uses TRBV27 and TRBJ1-5; perhaps TRBD1 as D (5 bases). Between the trimmed V and J ends, which lost 7 bases and 7 bases, there was a span of 11 bases. Germline V lookup: CDR1 MNHEY, CDR2 SMNVEV (reference sequence). This CDR3 comprises 12 residues. CDR3 loop: CASTQGNQPQHF. CDR3 sequence (DNA): TGTGCCAGCACCCAGGGTAACCAGCCCCAGCATTTT.

The rearrangement links TRBV6-4 to TRBJ2-3; 7 nucleotides align to TRBD2. The length of the CDR3 is 18 residues. CDR1 is MRHNA and CDR2 is SNTAGT in the germline V gene. J lost 0 bases, V lost 5 bases, and 14 bases had no gene match. CDR3 DNA sequence: TGTGCCAGCAGTCCCCGGGGGGATGGTATCACGAGCACAGATACGCAGTATTTT. Translating it yields CASSPRGDGITSTDTQYF.

This chain links TRBV18 with TRBJ2-7, with D tentatively TRBD2 (6 bases). The V end lost 5 bases, the J end lost 3 bases, and 11 bases lay between the germline ends. Per germline, CDR1 KGHSH and CDR2 LQKENI. This CDR3 spans 13 amino acids. Here the CDR3 reads CASSNQEGYEQYF. The CDR3 DNA sequence: TGTGCCAGCTCAAACCAGGAGGGCTACGAGCAGTACTTC.

V is TRBV5-8 and J is TRBJ1-2; 9 bases align to TRBD1. Trimming cost V 4 bases and J 0 bases; bases outside gene matches: 4. The CDR3 has 15 amino acids. CDR1 is SGHTS, CDR2 YDEGEE, per germline. The CDR3 DNA is TGTGCCAGCAGCCAAGACAGGGGGACTAACTATGGCTACACCTTC. Translated, it gives CASSQDRGTNYGYTF.

The chain links TRBV28 to TRBJ1-2; 7 bases fit TRBD1. The CDR3 is 12 residues long. Trimming removed 4 bases from V and 7 bases from J; junction bases left unmatched: 3. Germline V lookup: CDR1 MDHEN, CDR2 SYDVKM. The CDR3 protein is CASSSDRSGYTF. The CDR3 DNA follows: TGTGCCAGCAGTTCGGACAGGAGTGGCTACACCTTC.

The V call is TRBV6-5, the J call TRBJ1-2; TRBD1 is a possible D gene (5 bases). V was pared by 7 bases and J by 3 bases, with 9 bases between. The CDR3 loop spans 12 amino acids. The V gene's germline CDR1 is MNHEY and CDR2 SVGAGI. CDR3 loop: CASTGDYYGYTF. Written as DNA, the CDR3 is TGTGCCAGCACGGGGGACTACTATGGCTACACCTTC.

This clone was recorded once. V gene TRBV4-3 combines with J gene TRBJ1-6; no clear D. Trimming pared 3 bases from V and 9 bases from J, leaving 15 bases between. The CDR3 contains 15 residues. CDR1 is LGHNA and CDR2 is YSLEER in the germline V gene. The CDR3 is CASSQKSRGISPLHF. CDR3 in DNA: TGCGCCAGCAGCCAGAAATCAAGAGGCATTTCACCCCTCCACTTT.